This TCR beta chain came from a study of blood T cell repertoires in COVID-19 (dated by TCRdb to about 2020). About the full investigation: The collaborator samples originated in the United States, Italy and Spain and spanned the acute and convalescent phases of COVID-19. The prospective study material was composed of cDNA or gDNA derived from T cells, B-cell-depleted T cells, or PBMCs. The dataset comprised deeply sampled blood TCRbeta repertoires from subjects exposed to, actively infected with, or recovered from COVID-19. A freely available public database, intended as a resource for researchers studying the immune response to SARS-CoV-2, is where the repertoires were released. Samples came from the ongoing ImmuneRACE study (first 160 participants) plus 1,254 subjects from 6 global collaborators. The sample metadata nearly always contained a de-identified subject ID, COVID-19 status, age in years and sex. Where HLA class I and class II types were available, the types were taken from metadata supplied by the sample provider, not from assay-based typing. What the research found in general, with its limitations: How much clinical and demographic metadata was included differed by source and by participant, and the metadata was provided uncurated.

TCRbeta CDR3 regions were amplified from genomic DNA using the immunoSEQ Assay, a bias-controlled multiplex PCR. The published analysis was carried out like this. The number of nucleated cells in each sample was estimated by amplification of reference gene primers within the assay. Sequence reads were collapsed and filtered to measure the absolute abundance of every unique TCRbeta CDR3 rearrangement. For each sample, productive Simpson clonality was calculated as the square root of Simpson's diversity index over productive rearrangements. TCRdb limited this immuneACCESS table to in-frame rearrangements with V and J called. A share of clones is missing; checked studies link under half to unresolved V genes, and the rest is unexplained. Clonal size and the V and J genes are those of that table, whereas D and trimming came from the DNA. This sample has about 230,000 clones in its table, and just under 90% of those were observed once. The ten largest clones capture roughly 4% of the sample.

The CDR3 contains 13 residues, cysteine and phenylalanine counted. Here the CDR3 DNA is all that survives: 39 bases in frame from base 1. A distance of 11 bases separates the germline ends of V and J, which lose 6 bases and 3 bases respectively. CDR1 and CDR2 (MDHEN, SYDVKM) derive from the germline V gene. Participants in the prospective study were aged 18 to 89 years, lived in under 30 United States geographic areas, and enrolled through a virtual design. In the prospective study, cohorts were assigned on the basis of participant-reported clinical history obtained from a screening survey and a study questionnaire. In the prospective study, whole blood, serum and a nasopharyngeal or oropharyngeal swab were collected from each participant by mobile phlebotomists. Additional blood draws and questionnaires over an approximately two-month period could optionally be provided by prospective study participants. Before DNA extraction, blood samples from the prospective study were shipped at room temperature or frozen.

Of note for this clone: Its antigen is unknown. One base away there is no much larger clone; base qualities are not given.

Recombination connected TRBV28 to TRBJ1-1; the D gene cannot be resolved reliably. This clonotype was sampled from a woman between 25 and 40 years old with acute COVID-19. Sequenced sample: PBMCs or T cells enriched from blood (not recorded which). The CDR3 protein: CASRGYGDTEAFF. The DNA sequence is TGTGCCAGCAGGGGGTACGGGGACACTGAAGCTTTCTTT.